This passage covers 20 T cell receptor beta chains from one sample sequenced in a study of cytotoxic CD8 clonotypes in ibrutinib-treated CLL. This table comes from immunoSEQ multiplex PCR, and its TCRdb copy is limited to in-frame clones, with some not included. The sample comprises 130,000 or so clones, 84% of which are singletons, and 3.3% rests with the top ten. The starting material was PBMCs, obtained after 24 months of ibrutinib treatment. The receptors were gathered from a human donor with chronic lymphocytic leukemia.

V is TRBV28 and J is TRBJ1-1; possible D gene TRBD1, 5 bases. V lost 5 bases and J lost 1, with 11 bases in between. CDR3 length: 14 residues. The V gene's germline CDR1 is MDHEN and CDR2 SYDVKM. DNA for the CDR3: TGTGCCAGCAGTCCGGGACCCAGGAACACTGAAGCTTTCTTT. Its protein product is CASSPGPRNTEAFF. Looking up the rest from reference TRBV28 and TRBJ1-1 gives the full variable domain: DVKVTQSSRYLVKRTGEKVFLECVQDMDHENMFWYRQDPGLGLRLIYFSYDVKMKEKGDIPEGYSVSREKKERFSLILESASTNQTSMYLCASSPGPRNTEAFFGQGTRLTVV.

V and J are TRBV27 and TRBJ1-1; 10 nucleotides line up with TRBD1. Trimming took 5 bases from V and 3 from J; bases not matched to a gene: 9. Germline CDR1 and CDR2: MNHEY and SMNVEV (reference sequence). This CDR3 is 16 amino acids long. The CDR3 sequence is CASSKTPGTGDTEAFF. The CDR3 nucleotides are TGTGCCAGCAGTAAGACCCCCGGGACAGGGGACACTGAAGCTTTCTTT.

The CDR3 DNA reads as TGTGCCTGGAGGGTAATGAGTTTTAATTCACCCCTCCACTTT. Residues: CAWRVMSFNSPLHF. J is TRBJ1-6 and V is TRBV30; D not certain. The CDR3 runs to 14 residues. The V end was cut by 3 bases, the J end by 6 bases, with 12 bases between. Germline CDR1 reads GTSNPN; CDR2 reads SVGIG (reference sequence).

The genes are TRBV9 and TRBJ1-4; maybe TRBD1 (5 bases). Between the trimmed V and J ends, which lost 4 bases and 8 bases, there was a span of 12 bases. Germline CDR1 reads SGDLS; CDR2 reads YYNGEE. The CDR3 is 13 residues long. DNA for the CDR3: TGTGCCAGCAGCCCGAGCGACAGCGAAAAACTGTTTTTT. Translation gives CASSPSDSEKLFF.

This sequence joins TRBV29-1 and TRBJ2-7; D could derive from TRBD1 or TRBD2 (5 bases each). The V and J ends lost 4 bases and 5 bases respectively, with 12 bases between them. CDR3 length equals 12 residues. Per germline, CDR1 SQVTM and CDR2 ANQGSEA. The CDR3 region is CSVVGGGNEQYF. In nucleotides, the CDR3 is TGCAGCGTTGTGGGTGGGGGAAACGAGCAGTACTTC.

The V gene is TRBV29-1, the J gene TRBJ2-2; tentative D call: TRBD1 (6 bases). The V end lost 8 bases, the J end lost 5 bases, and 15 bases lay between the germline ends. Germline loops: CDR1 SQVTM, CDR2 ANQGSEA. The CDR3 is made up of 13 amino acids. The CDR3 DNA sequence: TGCAGCACACCGGGACATCAGACCGGGGAGCTGTTTTTT. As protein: CSTPGHQTGELFF.

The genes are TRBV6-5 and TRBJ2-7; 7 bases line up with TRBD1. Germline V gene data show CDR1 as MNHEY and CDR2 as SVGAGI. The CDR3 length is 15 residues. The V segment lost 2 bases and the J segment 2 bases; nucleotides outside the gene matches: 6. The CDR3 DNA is TGTGCCAGCAGTTACCCGAGACAGGGCACCTACGAGCAGTACTTC. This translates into CASSYPRQGTYEQYF.

The CDR3 loop is CASSSATSYEQYF. CDR3 DNA: TGTGCCAGCAGTTCCGCGACTTCCTACGAGCAGTACTTC. The rearrangement uses TRBV6-5 and TRBJ2-7; D not resolved. Per the germline V gene, CDR1 is MNHEY and CDR2 is SVGAGI. This CDR3 comprises 13 residues. Trimming removed 4 bases at V and 1 base at J, with 8 bases between.

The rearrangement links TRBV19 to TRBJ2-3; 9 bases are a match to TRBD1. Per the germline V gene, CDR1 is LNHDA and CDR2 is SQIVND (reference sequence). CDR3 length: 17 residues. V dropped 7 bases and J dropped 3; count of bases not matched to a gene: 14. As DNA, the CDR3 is TGTGCCAGTACCCTAACCTACAGGGGGCATACAACAGATACGCAGTATTTT. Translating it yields CASTLTYRGHTTDTQYF.

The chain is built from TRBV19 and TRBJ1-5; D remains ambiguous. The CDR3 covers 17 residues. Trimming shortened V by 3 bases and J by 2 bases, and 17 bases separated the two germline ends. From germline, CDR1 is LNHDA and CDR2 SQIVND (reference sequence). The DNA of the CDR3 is TGTGCCAGTAGTATCAGGACGGCCCGCGGGGGCAATCAGCCCCAGCATTTT. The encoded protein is CASSIRTARGGNQPQHF.

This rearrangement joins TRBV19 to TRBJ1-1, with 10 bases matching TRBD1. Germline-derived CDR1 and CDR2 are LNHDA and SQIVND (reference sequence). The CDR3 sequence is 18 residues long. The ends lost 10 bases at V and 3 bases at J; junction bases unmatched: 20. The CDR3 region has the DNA TGTGCCACAAAATTCCTCGGACAGGGGGGATCAAGGGACACTGAAGCTTTCTTT. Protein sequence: CATKFLGQGGSRDTEAFF.

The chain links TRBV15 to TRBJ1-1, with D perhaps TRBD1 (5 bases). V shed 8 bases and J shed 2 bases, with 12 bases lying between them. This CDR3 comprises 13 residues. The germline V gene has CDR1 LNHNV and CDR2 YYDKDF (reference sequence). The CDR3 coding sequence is TGTGCCACCGTGTTAAGGGGTAACACTGAAGCTTTCTTT. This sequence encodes CATVLRGNTEAFF.

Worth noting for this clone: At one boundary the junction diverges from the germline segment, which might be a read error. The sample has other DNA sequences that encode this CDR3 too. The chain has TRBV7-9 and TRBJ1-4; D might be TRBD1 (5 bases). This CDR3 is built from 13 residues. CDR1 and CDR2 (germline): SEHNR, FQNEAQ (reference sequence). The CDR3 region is CASSLEGAEKLFF. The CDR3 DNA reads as TGTGCCAGCAGCTTAGAAGGGGCTGAAAAACTGTTTTTC.

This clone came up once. The CDR3 nucleotides read TGTGCCAGCAGCGTAGCGGCAGGGGCTAATGAAAAACTGTTTTTT. This translates into CASSVAAGANEKLFF. The chain combines TRBV9 with TRBJ1-4, with D perhaps matching TRBD1 (6 bases). Germline V gives CDR1 SGDLS, CDR2 YYNGEE. This CDR3 has 15 residues. V was pared by 0 bases and J by 3 bases, with 9 bases between. Looking up the rest from reference TRBV9 and TRBJ1-4 gives the full variable domain: DSGVTQTPKHLITATGQRVTLRCSPRSGDLSVYWYQQSLDQGLQFLIQYYNGEERAKGNILERFSAQQFPDLHSELNLSSLELGDSALYFCASSVAAGANEKLFFGSGTQLSVL.

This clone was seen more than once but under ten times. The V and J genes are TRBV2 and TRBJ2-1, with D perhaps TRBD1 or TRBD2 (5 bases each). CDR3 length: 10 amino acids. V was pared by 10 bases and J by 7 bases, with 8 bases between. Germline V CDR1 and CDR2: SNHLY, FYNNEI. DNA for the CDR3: TGTGCCACGGGACGGAATGAGCAGTTCTTC. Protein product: CATGRNEQFF.

This chain's CDR3 is CASSLRGRVTGELFF. The CDR3 nucleotides are TGTGCCAGCAGCTTAAGGGGGCGGGTCACCGGGGAGCTGTTTTTT. V and J are TRBV7-2 and TRBJ2-2; 7 bases fit TRBD1. V dropped 2 bases and J dropped 4; count of bases not matched to a gene: 4. The CDR3 runs 15 residues. From germline, CDR1 is SGHTA and CDR2 FQGNSA.

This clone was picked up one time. DNA of the CDR3: TGTGCCAGCAGCTCTCGGACAGGGCCCCTCTATGGCTACACCTTC. Protein: CASSSRTGPLYGYTF. The chain carries TRBV7-9 and TRBJ1-2, with 8 bases aligning to TRBD1. V dropped 4 bases and J dropped 4; count of bases not matched to a gene: 8. CDR1 and CDR2 from the germline V gene are SEHNR and FQNEAQ (reference sequence). The CDR3 length is 15 residues.

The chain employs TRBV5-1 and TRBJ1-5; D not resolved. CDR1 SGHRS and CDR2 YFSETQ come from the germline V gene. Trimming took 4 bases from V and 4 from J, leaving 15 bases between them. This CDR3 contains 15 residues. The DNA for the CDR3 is TGCGCCAGCAGCCCTTCAGACCCCGGTAATCAGCCCCAGCATTTT. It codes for CASSPSDPGNQPQHF.

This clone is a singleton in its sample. The CDR3 reads CASSLRGGQSYNEQFF. Here the CDR3 DNA reads TGTGCCAGCAGCTTACGGGGGGGCCAGTCCTACAATGAGCAGTTCTTC. The gene calls are TRBV5-6 and TRBJ2-1; 8 positions match TRBD2. Germline-derived CDR1 and CDR2 are SGHDT and YYEEEE. The V gene end was trimmed by 2 bases and the J gene end by 1 base; junction bases not matched to a gene: 5. The CDR3 has 16 residues.

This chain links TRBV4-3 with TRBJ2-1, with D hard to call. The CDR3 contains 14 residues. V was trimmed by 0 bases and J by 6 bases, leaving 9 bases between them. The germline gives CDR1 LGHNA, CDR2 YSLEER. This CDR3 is CASSQDRASNEQFF. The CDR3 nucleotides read TGCGCCAGCAGCCAAGATCGGGCCAGCAATGAGCAGTTCTTC.